The 32 T cell receptor beta chains in this list originate from one sample, sequenced in a study of beta chain features in type 1 diabetes. General study results and limits: In every one of the four CD4+ subsets, TCRB CDR3s were moderately but significantly shorter in Type 1 diabetes patients.

For these receptors, no antigen is known. Investigators reverse transcribed all isolated RNA, so they sequenced expressed TCRB transcripts. TCRdb's copy holds only in-frame clones and misses some; the assay was immunoSEQ multiplex PCR. This sample has 600,000 to 700,000 clones; around 12% occur once, and the top ten carry about 0.11%. The sample taken for sequencing was naive CD4+ T cells from blood. The receptor set was obtained from a man aged 25-45 years with type 1 diabetes.

This chain joins TRBV7-2 and TRBJ2-1; 7 bases are a match to TRBD2. The CDR3 covers 15 residues. The germline CDR1 and CDR2 sequences are SGHTA and FQGNSA. The ends lost 3 bases at V and 6 bases at J; junction bases unmatched: 8. In nucleotides, the CDR3 is TGTGCCAGCAGCTTGGCTAGCGGTTCTATCAATGAGCAGTTCTTC. Translation: CASSLASGSINEQFF.

The V gene is TRBV14, the J gene TRBJ2-5; D gene uncertain. The J call may be in error: the DNA end matches TRBJ2-7 better. The CDR3 is made up of 12 amino acids. The germline CDR1 and CDR2 sequences are SGHDN and FVKESK. CDR3: CASSQAQYEQYF. The CDR3 nucleotides read TGTGCCAGCAGCCAAGCCCAGTACGAGCAGTACTTC.

This clone was seen a handful of times. The chain joins TRBV4-3 to TRBJ2-1; possibly TRBD1 for D (6 bases). V lost 4 bases to trimming and J lost 8 bases, with 18 bases between them. The CDR3 is made up of 15 amino acids. Germline CDR1 LGHNA, CDR2 YSLEER. DNA of the CDR3: TGCGCCAGCAGCCTTTCTATGAGCAGGGGTCATGAGCAGTTCTTC. Its translation: CASSLSMSRGHEQFF.

This clone occurred a few times. The chain employs TRBV2 and TRBJ2-5; D may be TRBD2 (5 bases). V lost 2 bases to trimming and J lost 3 bases, with 10 bases between them. The CDR3 has 14 amino acids. CDR1 is SNHLY, CDR2 FYNNEI, per germline. This CDR3 reads CASSEREGKETQYF. The CDR3 DNA reads as TGTGCCAGCAGTGAAAGAGAGGGAAAAGAGACCCAGTACTTC.

This clone has more than one count but fewer than ten. The V gene is TRBV6-1, the J gene TRBJ1-1, with 7 bases that match TRBD1. The junction had 10 bases not matched to a gene; V was cut back by 6 bases and J by 6 bases. CDR1 and CDR2 (germline): MNHNS, SASEGT. This CDR3 has 14 residues. The CDR3 reads CASSLGQPMAEAFF. CDR3 in DNA: TGTGCCAGCAGCCTGGGACAGCCGATGGCTGAAGCTTTCTTT.

This chain links TRBV28 with TRBJ2-7; TRBD1 aligns across 7 bases. The V segment lost 7 bases and the J segment 2 bases; nucleotides outside the gene matches: 8. This CDR3 is 14 amino acids long. Germline CDR1 and CDR2: MDHEN and SYDVKM. CDR3 region: CASNPGQSTYEQYF. As DNA, the CDR3 is TGTGCCAGCAACCCGGGACAGTCGACCTACGAGCAGTACTTC.

The gene calls are TRBV11-3 and TRBJ2-2, with 9 nucleotides matching TRBD1. Per the germline V gene, CDR1 is SGHNT and CDR2 is YENEEA. The CDR3 is 14 residues long. V was pared by 4 bases and J by 5 bases, with 2 bases of the junction left unmatched. CDR3 in amino acids: CASSSGTGTGELFF. Here the CDR3 DNA reads TGTGCCAGCAGCTCCGGGACAGGGACCGGGGAGCTGTTTTTT.

This chain uses TRBV2 with TRBJ1-2; D call uncertain. The CDR3 has 16 amino acids. Between the trimmed V and J ends, which lost 10 bases and 2 bases, there was a span of 23 bases. Germline V gene data show CDR1 as SNHLY and CDR2 as FYNNEI. The CDR3 region has the DNA TGTGCCACCGCGTCTTCACCGGCGGAGGGCAACTATGGCTACACCTTC. Amino acid sequence: CATASSPAEGNYGYTF.

This clone has just a few counts. V usage is TRBV4-3 and J usage is TRBJ1-1; D is undetermined. The germline V gene encodes CDR1 LGHNA and CDR2 YSLEER. V lost 1 base to trimming and J lost 0 bases, with 6 bases between them. This CDR3 has 14 amino acids. The CDR3 DNA follows: TGCGCCAGCAGCCAAGGGGGTGTGAACACTGAAGCTTTCTTT. Protein product: CASSQGGVNTEAFF.

The chain employs TRBV9 and TRBJ2-5; 7 nucleotides line up with TRBD2. V gave up 5 bases and J gave up 2 bases; unmatched junction bases: 6. The CDR3 is 14 amino acids. Germline CDR1 SGDLS, CDR2 YYNGEE. The DNA for the CDR3 is TGTGCCAGCAGTAATCTAGCGGTACAAGAGACCCAGTACTTC. Protein product: CASSNLAVQETQYF.

A few counts support this clone. This chain joins TRBV7-2 and TRBJ1-5; D unclear. Trimming left V 5 bases short and J 0 bases short, with 11 bases between. In germline, CDR1 is SGHTA, CDR2 FQGNSA. The length of the CDR3 is 15 residues. The CDR3 loop is CASSLGSHSNQPQHF. In DNA, the CDR3 is TGTGCCAGCAGCCTCGGGTCGCATAGCAATCAGCCCCAGCATTTT.

This rearrangement joins TRBV6-5 to TRBJ1-4; 9 bases agree with TRBD1. Trimming at V came to 4 bases and at J to 8 bases, leaving 11 bases not matched to a gene. Germline V gene lookup returns CDR1 MNHEY and CDR2 SVGAGI. The CDR3 is made up of 16 amino acids. The CDR3 loop is CASSSQGARVGEKLFF. CDR3 nucleotide sequence: TGTGCCAGCAGTTCACAGGGGGCGAGGGTGGGCGAAAAACTGTTTTTT.

This rearrangement joins TRBV7-2 to TRBJ1-2; D is unclear. CDR1 and CDR2 (germline): SGHTA, FQGNSA. The CDR3 extends over 13 amino acids. The ends were cut back, 1 base at V and 7 bases at J, with 10 bases in the middle. The CDR3 DNA is TGTGCCAGCAGCTTAGTGGGGATAGGTGGCTACACCTTC. It codes for CASSLVGIGGYTF.

Only a few counts were recorded for this clone. This chain connects TRBV18 to TRBJ1-1, with unresolved D. With 2 bases removed from V and 1 base from J, the gap between germline ends came to 8 bases. This CDR3 spans 14 amino acids. Per germline, CDR1 KGHSH and CDR2 LQKENI. Here the CDR3 DNA reads TGTGCCAGCTCACCAGGGAACAGGAACACTGAAGCTTTCTTT. Amino acid sequence: CASSPGNRNTEAFF.

In its sample, this clone was seen a few times. The V gene is TRBV5-4, the J gene TRBJ2-5, with D uncertain. Germline assignment: CDR1 SGHNT and CDR2 YYREEE (reference sequence). Trimming cost V 0 bases and J 4 bases, with 7 bases left between them. There are 13 residues in the CDR3. The CDR3 region is CASSLGDGETQYF. The CDR3 DNA reads as TGTGCCAGCAGCTTGGGCGACGGAGAGACCCAGTACTTC.

This chain links TRBV6-4 with TRBJ2-3; D remains unclear. The CDR3 runs to 11 residues. Deletions cut 2 bases from V and 3 bases from J, with 0 bases between. Germline V gene sequence: CDR1 MRHNA, CDR2 SNTAGT. The CDR3 coding sequence is TGTGCCAGCAGTGACACAGATACGCAGTATTTT. Translation: CASSDTDTQYF.

This clone was found a few times. This chain links TRBV5-1 with TRBJ2-5, with D possibly TRBD1 on 6 matching bases. This CDR3 contains 14 residues. Trimming took 0 bases from V and 5 from J, leaving 11 bases between them. Germline values: CDR1 SGHRS, CDR2 YFSETQ. The CDR3 DNA sequence: TGCGCCAGCAGCTTGGGACAGGAGGCGGAGACCCAGTACTTC. Translation: CASSLGQEAETQYF.

The V and J genes are TRBV6-1 and TRBJ1-3; 7 bases match TRBD1. This CDR3 has 15 amino acids. In germline, CDR1 is MNHNS, CDR2 SASEGT. J lost 0 bases, V lost 5 bases, and 4 bases had no gene match. Here the CDR3 DNA reads TGTGCCAGCAGTCCGGGACAGAGCTCTGGAAACACCATATATTTT. Translated: CASSPGQSSGNTIYF.

The CDR3 DNA reads TGCGCCAGCAGCCCCCATGAGTTTGACACTGAAGCTTTCTTT. As protein: CASSPHEFDTEAFF. The V and J genes are TRBV5-1 and TRBJ1-1; D unresolved. Germline values: CDR1 SGHRS, CDR2 YFSETQ. Trimming stripped 4 bases from V and 3 bases from J, with 13 bases between. The CDR3 spans 14 residues.

The chain couples TRBV30 to TRBJ2-1; 10 nucleotides agree with TRBD1. The length of the CDR3 is 14 residues. In germline, CDR1 is GTSNPN, CDR2 SVGIG (reference sequence). Losses at the gene ends were 2 bases for V and 9 bases for J; bases not matched to a gene: 7. As DNA, the CDR3 is TGTGCCTGGAGTCCGGGACAGGGGAATACTGAGCAGTTCTTC. This gives the protein CAWSPGQGNTEQFF.

A note on this clone: At one end the junction does not follow the germline gene, possibly because of a read error. J is TRBJ2-3 and V is TRBV4-3, with D possibly called TRBD1 or TRBD2 (5 bases each). This CDR3 contains 14 residues. Germline V gives CDR1 LGHNA, CDR2 YSLEER. The CDR3 nucleotides are TGCGCCAGCAGCCATACCGGGACCTCAGTATTTTACTTTTTT. Residues: CASSHTGTSVFYFF.

This chain uses TRBV9 with TRBJ1-1; TRBD1 matches at 7 bases. CDR1 and CDR2 (germline): SGDLS, YYNGEE. This CDR3 comprises 13 residues. Germline trimming cut 0 bases from V and 7 bases from J; bases unmatched to any gene: 3. The CDR3 region is CASSVDRGGEAFF. CDR3 nucleotides: TGTGCCAGCAGCGTAGACAGGGGAGGTGAAGCTTTCTTT.

CDR3 nucleotide sequence: TGCAGCGTATGGGGGGCAGTAAACACTGAAGCTTTCTTT. It translates to CSVWGAVNTEAFF. The chain is built from TRBV29-1 and TRBJ1-1, with a tentative D call TRBD1 (6 bases). In germline, CDR1 is SQVTM, CDR2 ANQGSEA. V lost 6 bases and J 2 bases, leaving 13 bases between the germline ends. The CDR3 covers 13 residues.

This clone was recorded a few times. For the CDR3, the DNA is TGTGCCTGGACCCCCCAGGGTGGATTTGAGACCCAGTACTTC. Encoded protein: CAWTPQGGFETQYF. The rearrangement joins TRBV30 to TRBJ2-5; D might be TRBD1 (5 bases). Looked up from germline, CDR1 is GTSNPN and CDR2 is SVGIG (reference sequence). V was clipped by 4 bases and J by 5 bases, with 17 bases between them. The CDR3 runs 14 residues.

The chain is built from TRBV9 and TRBJ2-3; 11 positions match TRBD2. V lost 0 bases, J lost 3 bases, and 6 bases stayed unmatched. Germline CDR1 and CDR2: SGDLS and YYNGEE. The CDR3 extends over 17 amino acids. The DNA of the CDR3 is TGTGCCAGCAGCGTAGAGCTAGCGGGGGGTGGTACAGATACGCAGTATTTT. This translates into CASSVELAGGGTDTQYF.

This clone showed up just a few times. The chain carries TRBV9 and TRBJ2-4, with 9 bases identical to TRBD1. This CDR3 region has 14 residues. After removal of 3 bases from V and 7 bases from J, the junction contained 5 bases not matched to a gene. Germline assignment: CDR1 SGDLS and CDR2 YYNGEE. CDR3 DNA: TGTGCCAGCAGCGACAAGACAGGGGGGAACATTCAGTACTTC. Translating it yields CASSDKTGGNIQYF.

This clone has just a few counts. The chain has TRBV7-2 and TRBJ1-5; D gene ambiguous. Germline V CDR1 and CDR2: SGHTA, FQGNSA. The CDR3 consists of 14 residues. The V end lost 3 bases, the J end lost 4 bases, and 10 bases lay between the germline ends. This chain's CDR3 is CASSLEGRNQPQHF. The DNA for the CDR3 is TGTGCCAGCAGCTTGGAAGGGCGAAATCAGCCCCAGCATTTT.

The chain has TRBV18 and TRBJ1-1, with a possible D match to TRBD1 (6 bases). The CDR3 spans 14 residues. The V gene lost 3 bases and the J gene lost 1 base, with 9 bases spanning the gap. CDR1 and CDR2 (germline): KGHSH, LQKENI. Here the CDR3 reads CASSPLTGNTEAFF. In nucleotides, the CDR3 is TGTGCCAGCTCACCTCTGACAGGGAACACTGAAGCTTTCTTT.

This clone was recorded a few times. The chain carries TRBV7-2 and TRBJ2-7; possibly TRBD2 for D (6 bases). V was pared by 1 base and J by 6 bases, with 13 bases between. The CDR3 is made up of 14 amino acids. The germline CDR1 and CDR2 sequences are SGHTA and FQGNSA. CDR3 amino acids: CASSLVSLGGEQYF. Written as DNA, the CDR3 is TGTGCCAGCAGCTTAGTATCGCTCGGGGGCGAGCAGTACTTC. The full variable domain, completed using reference TRBV7-2 and TRBJ2-7, is GAGVSQSPSNKVTEKGKDVELRCDPISGHTALYWYRQSLGQGLEFLIYFQGNSAPDKSGLPSDRFSAERTGGSVSTLTIQRTQQEDSAVYLCASSLVSLGGEQYFGPGTRLTVT.

J is TRBJ1-2 and V is TRBV6-5; D is unclear. CDR3 size: 14 residues. Germline values: CDR1 MNHEY, CDR2 SVGAGI. V lost 0 bases, J lost 7 bases, and 12 bases lay in between. CDR3 nucleotides: TGTGCCAGCAGTTACTCGTGGACTTCTGGTGGCTACACCTTC. The encoded protein is CASSYSWTSGGYTF.

This clone has a handful of counts. The rearrangement joins TRBV2 to TRBJ1-2, with a tentative D call TRBD1 (5 bases). The germline V and J ends were trimmed by 7 bases and 5 bases, with 17 bases remaining between them. The CDR3 sequence is 14 residues long. Germline values: CDR1 SNHLY, CDR2 FYNNEI. For the CDR3, the DNA is TGTGCCAGCAACATCAACTTGGGGGGGTATGGCTACACCTTC. Translation: CASNINLGGYGYTF.

The chain uses TRBV4-3 and TRBJ1-2; D unclear. The CDR3 length is 14 residues. Germline V lookup: CDR1 LGHNA, CDR2 YSLEER. V was cut by 0 bases and J by 8 bases, with 13 bases left in between. The CDR3 here is CASSQDGGGNGYTF. CDR3 DNA sequence: TGCGCCAGCAGCCAAGATGGAGGAGGGAACGGCTACACCTTC.